The table lists the clone carrying this T cell receptor beta chain with many counts. What it binds is not known. The data are from a study of blood T cells in healthy people across ages. Through a sample-barcoded 5' primer and a J-beta primer mix, a second PCR was run for roughly 6 to 12 cycles. One entry per CDR3 protein, called by TCRdb with MiXCR from the 5' RACE reads. In the table there are fewer than 950,000 distinct CDR3 sequences, under 40% of which are singletons. Findings and limits, study-wide: Measured against age, TCR beta diversity per million T cells decreased in a roughly linear manner. Greater diversity and more naive CD4+ cells were seen in long-lived donors than in aged donors.

Germline V lookup: CDR1 LGHNA, CDR2 YSLEER. CDR3 length: 16 amino acids. V was trimmed by 3 bases and J by 3 bases, leaving 18 bases between them. The sequence derives from a man younger than 35 in good health. The sequenced sample was blood. The rearrangement links TRBV4-3 to TRBJ2-7; D call uncertain. DNA for the CDR3: TGCGCCAGCAGCCAGGGTTCAGGAGACGGAAACTACGAGCAGTACTTC. Its translation: CASSQGSGDGNYEQYF.